This TCR beta chain was documented in a study of cytomegalovirus exposure and HLA in healthy donors. Across the study: Earlier, 95 million to 120 million unique TCR beta sequences were recovered from 200 million or so T cells by an analysis.

Findings and limits, study-wide: In most subjects, TCR beta sequences reportedly gave accurate predictions of HLA-A and HLA-B alleles. Links to common viral pathogens appeared, in a later analysis, for several of the most significant clusters.

The PCR contained 60 Vbeta and 13 Jbeta primers. Clones were sequenced by immunoSEQ multiplex PCR, and TCRdb holds only the in-frame ones, with some missing. This table holds some 130,000 clones, about 80% found once. Concerning this clone itself: Its antigen is currently unknown.

Donors showed nominal health when sampled, although they likely had unrecorded immune exposures. The CDR3 length is 15 residues. V dropped 3 bases and J dropped 4 bases, with 16 bases sitting between them. CDR1 and CDR2 from the germline V gene are MNHNS and SASEGT. The sequence was obtained from a male donor in good health and CMV-seronegative. The chain joins TRBV6-1 to TRBJ2-7; a possible D gene is TRBD1 (5 bases). Sequenced sample: PBMCs. CDR3 residues: CASSDISRAGYEQYF. CDR3 bases: TGTGCCAGCAGTGATATTAGCAGGGCTGGTTACGAGCAGTACTTC.